This TCR beta chain came from a study of response to subunit inactivated influenza vaccine. This CDR3 has 13 amino acids. The J segment lost 6 bases and the V segment lost 11 bases, leaving 13 bases of the junction unmatched. Germline lookup yields CDR1 MNHEY and CDR2 SVGEGT. Study-wide findings and caveats: It was suggested by the authors that few new T cells are recruited by each seasonal influenza vaccination.

On this clonotype: Its matching antigen is unknown.

A single record per CDR3 protein comes from TCRdb applying MiXCR to the RT-PCR reads. The table lists roughly 760,000 distinct CDR3 sequences, over 20% of them singletons. The rearrangement links TRBV6-2 or TRBV6-3 to TRBJ2-7; 7 nucleotides agree with TRBD2. The receptor was isolated from a man aged 45-65 years who received an inactivated influenza vaccine. Source: PBMCs from blood, taken approximately 5 days after vaccination. The CDR3 coding sequence is TGTGCCGGCCAGGCAACTAGCGTCTCCGAGCAGTACTTC. Its protein product is CAGQATSVSEQYF.